Presented here are 24 T cell receptor beta chains from one specimen sequenced in a study of response to subunit inactivated influenza vaccine. TCRdb re-analysed the RT-PCR reads in MiXCR, keeping a single row per CDR3 protein. Of about 500,000 distinct CDR3 sequences detected, under 8.5% appear once; the ten largest clones hold about an eighth. The input for sequencing was PBMCs from blood, taken less than 30 months after vaccination. Receptors originate from a man in his fifties or sixties who received an inactivated influenza vaccine.

This clonotype was seen only a few times. The J gene is TRBJ1-3, the V gene TRBV20-1; a weak D match, TRBD1 (5 bases). CDR3 size: 15 residues. The V end lost 4 bases, the J end lost 2 bases, and 15 bases lay between the germline ends. The germline V gene has CDR1 DFQATT and CDR2 SNEGSKA (reference sequence). CDR3 sequence reads: CSAKNPGQAGNTIYF. The CDR3 DNA reads as TGCAGTGCTAAAAACCCCGGACAAGCTGGAAACACCATATATTTT.

This clonotype occurred many times. The chain has TRBV28 and TRBJ2-3; D may match TRBD1 or TRBD2 (5 bases each). The CDR3 loop spans 16 amino acids. Looked up from germline, CDR1 is MDHEN and CDR2 is SYDVKM. Trimming stripped 5 bases from V and 5 bases from J, with 20 bases between. The CDR3: CASSGTLYYYQDTQYF. CDR3 in DNA: TGTGCCAGCAGTGGGACCCTTTACTATTACCAAGATACGCAGTATTTT.

This clonotype was seen only a few times. The chain recombines TRBV7-9 with TRBJ1-1; D ambiguous. Between the trimmed V and J ends, which lost 5 bases and 1 base, there was a span of 14 bases. Per germline, CDR1 SEHNR and CDR2 FQNEAQ (reference sequence). The CDR3 spans 15 residues. CDR3 nucleotides: TGTGCCAGCAGCCGAATTGACGGGGAGAACACTGAAGCTTTCTTT. Protein sequence: CASSRIDGENTEAFF.

The V gene is TRBV13, the J gene TRBJ2-3; 7 bases match TRBD1. Trimming cost V 4 bases and J 6 bases; bases outside gene matches: 10. Germline lookup yields CDR1 PRHDT and CDR2 FYEKMQ (reference sequence). This CDR3 has 15 amino acids. CDR3 in DNA: TGTGCCAGCAGCTATCGGAGACAGGGAAGCGATACGCAGTATTTT. Its protein is CASSYRRQGSDTQYF. Combining the CDR3 with reference TRBV13 and TRBJ2-3 gives the whole variable domain AAGVIQSPRHLIKEKRETATLKCYPIPRHDTVYWYQQGPGQDPQFLISFYEKMQSDKGSIPDRFSAQQFSDYHSELNMSSLELGDSALYFCASSYRRQGSDTQYFGPGTRLTVL.

In the case of this clonotype: The germline gene is not matched at one end of the junction; a read error may be the cause. The chain has TRBV12-3 or TRBV12-4 and TRBJ2-3; 12 nucleotides line up with TRBD2. CDR3 size: 19 residues. In DNA, the CDR3 is TGTACCAGCAGTCCCACAGGACTAGCGGGGCCCACCGTCACAGATACGCAGTATTTT. Its translation: CTSSPTGLAGPTVTDTQYF.

DNA for the CDR3: TGTGCCAGCTCCGGACCCAGTGGCTACACCTTC. Translating it yields CASSGPSGYTF. This chain connects TRBV18 to TRBJ1-2; D not certain. The V gene's germline CDR1 is KGHSH and CDR2 LQKENI. The CDR3 covers 11 residues. Trimming cost V 6 bases and J 7 bases, with 9 bases left between them.

V gene TRBV4-2 combines with J gene TRBJ2-2; no clear D gene. Germline loops: CDR1 LGHNA, CDR2 YNFKEQ. This CDR3 has 13 residues. The V gene lost 8 bases and the J gene lost 7 bases, with 14 bases spanning the gap. As DNA, the CDR3 is TGTGCCAGCGATTCCCAGGAGAACGGGGAGCTGTTTTTT. It translates to CASDSQENGELFF.

V and J are TRBV10-3 and TRBJ2-5, with D perhaps matching TRBD1 (6 bases). Trimming removed 6 bases at V and 4 bases at J, with 9 bases between. The CDR3 is 12 amino acids. Germline CDR1 ENHRY, CDR2 SYGVKD. In DNA form, the CDR3 reads TGTGCCATCAGGGAGACAGGAGAGACCCAGTACTTC. Translating gives CAIRETGETQYF.

The rearrangement links TRBV20-1 to TRBJ2-4; no clear D. Germline loops: CDR1 DFQATT, CDR2 SNEGSKA (reference sequence). The V and J ends lost 0 bases and 0 bases respectively, with 12 bases between them. CDR3 length: 16 residues. The CDR3 DNA sequence: TGCAGTGCTAGAGACCAGGCTGAGCTAGCCAAAAACATTCAGTACTTC. Protein product: CSARDQAELAKNIQYF.

This clonotype was counted at least ten times. The chain combines TRBV5-5 with TRBJ1-1; the D is unclear. Germline CDR1 and CDR2: SGHKS and YYEKEE (reference sequence). V was shortened by 1 base and J by 1 base, with 8 bases between the two germline ends. This CDR3 comprises 14 residues. This CDR3 is CASSLFRRNTEAFF. CDR3 sequence (DNA): TGTGCCAGCAGCTTGTTCAGGAGGAACACTGAAGCTTTCTTT.

Here the CDR3 reads CASRVEDTQYF. The DNA for the CDR3 is TGTGCCAGCAGAGTCGAAGATACGCAGTATTTT. The chain employs TRBV27 and TRBJ2-3; no clear D. There are 11 residues in the CDR3. CDR1 MNHEY and CDR2 SMNVEV come from the germline V gene (reference sequence). Trimming removed 6 bases at V and 5 bases at J, with 6 bases between.

This clonotype appeared a few times. CDR3 loop: CASSLGLAPLAGNNEQFF. As DNA, the CDR3 is TGTGCCAGCAGCTTAGGACTAGCCCCGCTAGCGGGAAATAATGAGCAGTTCTTC. V and J are TRBV7-6 and TRBJ2-1; 9 bases agree with TRBD2. CDR1 and CDR2 from the germline V gene are SGHVS and FNYEAQ. The CDR3 has 18 amino acids. Trimming at V came to 1 base and at J to 7 bases, leaving 14 bases not matched to a gene.

V usage is TRBV20-1 and J usage is TRBJ2-1; the D is unclear. Germline CDR1 and CDR2: DFQATT and SNEGSKA (reference sequence). Deletions cut 1 base from V and 1 base from J, with 8 bases between. This CDR3 is 14 amino acids long. CDR3 in DNA: TGCAGTGCTAGAGCGCTTGCATCCTACAATGAGCAGTTCTTC. Translating it yields CSARALASYNEQFF.

This clonotype was seen more than once but under ten times. The chain joins TRBV10-3 to TRBJ2-1; maybe TRBD1 (5 bases). Germline V CDR1 and CDR2: ENHRY, SYGVKD. V lost 3 bases, J lost 4 bases, and 10 bases lay in between. This CDR3 has 14 residues. The CDR3 loop is CAISERGGYNEQFF. The CDR3 DNA sequence: TGTGCCATCAGTGAAAGGGGTGGATACAATGAGCAGTTCTTC.

This clonotype was counted many times. The J gene is TRBJ2-4, the V gene TRBV20-1; no definite D call. The CDR3 sequence is 19 residues long. CDR1 DFQATT and CDR2 SNEGSKA come from the germline V gene (reference sequence). The V gene lost 2 bases and the J gene lost 0 bases, with 23 bases spanning the gap. CDR3 in amino acids: CSARLTHDSRWVAKNIQYF. CDR3 nucleotides: TGCAGTGCTAGACTTACCCACGACTCCCGCTGGGTAGCCAAAAACATTCAGTACTTC.

This clonotype has at least ten counts. The DNA for the CDR3 is TGTGCCAGCAGTTTACAGGGGCCTCTCTACGAGCAGTACTTC. Translating it yields CASSLQGPLYEQYF. This chain connects TRBV12-3 or TRBV12-4 to TRBJ2-7; a weak D match, TRBD1 (6 bases). This CDR3 is built from 14 residues. Trimming took off 2 bases at V and 3 bases at J, with 11 bases between the two ends.

This clonotype was recorded at least ten times. The CDR3 sequence is CASSLAPSETQYF. The CDR3 nucleotides are TGCGCCAGCAGCTTGGCGCCTTCGGAGACCCAGTACTTC. The chain is built from TRBV5-1 and TRBJ2-5; D gene ambiguous. V was pared by 0 bases and J by 5 bases, with 8 bases between. The V gene's germline CDR1 is SGHRS and CDR2 YFSETQ. This CDR3 is 13 amino acids long.

This clonotype was recorded at least ten times. V and J are TRBV10-3 and TRBJ2-1; 15 bases fit TRBD2. Losses at the gene ends were 3 bases for V and 7 bases for J; bases not matched to a gene: 4. CDR3 length: 16 residues. The V gene's germline CDR1 is ENHRY and CDR2 SYGVKD. The CDR3 loop is CAISDGLAGGWNEQFF. The CDR3 coding sequence is TGTGCCATCAGTGACGGACTAGCGGGAGGGTGGAATGAGCAGTTCTTC.

This chain links TRBV28 with TRBJ2-7; TRBD1 is a possible D gene (5 bases). The V and J ends lost 3 bases and 1 base respectively, with 10 bases between them. The CDR3 extends over 14 amino acids. Germline lookup yields CDR1 MDHEN and CDR2 SYDVKM. The CDR3 sequence: CASSLIGESYEQYF. CDR3 in DNA: TGTGCCAGCAGTTTGATAGGGGAATCCTACGAGCAGTACTTC.

The chain employs TRBV4-3 and TRBJ2-1; the D gene could be TRBD1 or TRBD2 (5 bases each). The V end was cut by 4 bases, the J end by 6 bases, with 16 bases between. This CDR3 contains 15 residues. The germline gives CDR1 LGHNA, CDR2 YSLEER. The DNA of the CDR3 is TGCGCCAGCAGCCGAGGGACCCTTCGAGGCAATGAGCAGTTCTTC. Protein: CASSRGTLRGNEQFF.

This clonotype was seen repeatedly, ten times or more. The chain employs TRBV5-6 and TRBJ1-1, with a tentative D call TRBD1 (6 bases). Trimming took 1 base from V and 4 from J, leaving 11 bases between them. Germline values: CDR1 SGHDT, CDR2 YYEEEE. CDR3 size: 14 residues. Here the CDR3 reads CASSLRGIGTEAFF. The CDR3 DNA is TGTGCCAGCAGCTTGAGGGGGATTGGCACTGAAGCTTTCTTT.

This clonotype was seen a single time. V usage is TRBV3-1 and J usage is TRBJ2-5; D is unresolved. The germline V and J ends were trimmed by 3 bases and 3 bases, with 5 bases remaining between them. The CDR3 is 12 residues long. Germline V gene lookup returns CDR1 LGHDT and CDR2 YNNKEL (reference sequence). The CDR3 reads CASSQIEETQYF. CDR3 nucleotide sequence: TGTGCCAGCAGCCAGATCGAAGAGACCCAGTACTTC.

This clonotype has a handful of counts. The rearrangement uses TRBV7-8 and TRBJ2-1; D may be TRBD2 (5 bases). Germline CDR1 and CDR2: SGHVS and FQNEAQ. This CDR3 region has 16 residues. V dropped 4 bases and J dropped 0 bases, with 13 bases sitting between them. CDR3 coding DNA: TGTGCCAGCAGCTCGATAGCGAAAAGCTCCTACAATGAGCAGTTCTTC. Translation gives CASSSIAKSSYNEQFF.

V is TRBV6-1 and J is TRBJ2-7, with D perhaps matching TRBD1 or TRBD2 (6 bases each). Trimming removed 6 bases at V and 1 base at J, with 16 bases between. The germline V gene has CDR1 MNHNS and CDR2 SASEGT. This CDR3 region has 15 residues. CDR3 sequence (DNA): TGTGCCAGCAGCCGACAGGAGGGGACATCCTACGAGCAGTACTTC. Amino acids: CASSRQEGTSYEQYF.